This TCR beta chain was recorded in a study of cytomegalovirus exposure and HLA in healthy donors. General observations from the study: According to the study, some 160 TCR beta chains were cytomegalovirus-associated. There were a few CMV-associated chains whose specificity for CMV antigens was confirmed in vitro.

60 Vbeta and 13 Jbeta primers were used in PCR. Data came from immunoSEQ multiplex PCR; TCRdb stores just in-frame clones and leaves some out. The data contain about 76,000 clones, about 69% of them seen just once; the ten biggest clones take up approximately 16%. A note on this clone: No antigen is known for it.

The CDR3 sequence is 16 residues long. CDR1 is SGHTS, CDR2 YDEGEE, per germline. J lost 3 bases, V lost 4 bases, and 5 bases had no gene match. V usage is TRBV5-8 and J usage is TRBJ2-6; 9 bases line up with TRBD1. This TCR was sampled from a woman between 40 and 50 years old in good health and CMV-seropositive. What was sequenced was PBMCs. The CDR3 DNA reads as TGTGCCAGCAGCGCCGGGACAGGGATTGGGGCCAACGTCCTGACTTTC. This gives the protein CASSAGTGIGANVLTF.